These 24 T cell receptor beta chains were all obtained from the same sample, sequenced in a study of identical twins. Using its own MiXCR run on the 5' RACE reads, TCRdb lists one record per CDR3 protein. The table shows 250,000 or so distinct CDR3 sequences, with 7.5% occurring only once. The same data also contributed to another study, on yellow fever vaccine responses in identical twins.

Sequenced input: CD8+ T cells sorted from blood. The receptors here all came from a woman aged 18-30 years in good health.

The chain links TRBV23-1 to TRBJ2-1; D assignment may be TRBD1 or TRBD2 (6 bases each). TRBV23-1 is assigned to the ORF class and has an uncertain function. This CDR3 is 16 amino acids long. The V gene lost 0 bases and the J gene lost 13 bases, with 22 bases spanning the gap. Written as DNA, the CDR3 is TGCGCCAGCAGTCAATCAAGTGGGAAGGTCCCGGGGGCCCAGTTCTTC. Protein: CASSQSSGKVPGAQFF.

In this sample, this clonotype turned up once. The V call is TRBV7-6, the J call TRBJ2-2; the D gene is possibly TRBD2 (5 bases). Trimming removed 1 base from V and 5 bases from J, with 11 bases in between. From germline, CDR1 is SGHVS and CDR2 FNYEAQ. The CDR3 totals 15 residues. CDR3 protein: CASSLGGSSTGELFF. CDR3 coding DNA: TGTGCCAGCAGCTTAGGAGGGAGTAGTACCGGGGAGCTGTTTTTT.

This rearrangement joins TRBV11-2 to TRBJ2-1; D call uncertain. The CDR3 runs to 17 residues. V dropped 0 bases and J dropped 1 base, with 13 bases sitting between them. CDR1 is SGHAT, CDR2 FQNNGV, per germline. CDR3 sequence reads: CASSLDVWTDSYNEQFF. The CDR3 DNA sequence: TGTGCCAGCAGCTTAGATGTTTGGACCGATTCCTACAATGAGCAGTTCTTC.

This clonotype came up many times. The genes are TRBV12-3 or TRBV12-4 and TRBJ2-7, with D perhaps assigned TRBD1 or TRBD2 (5 bases each). V gave up 6 bases and J gave up 2 bases, with 11 bases separating them. The CDR3 spans 13 residues. The CDR3 region is CASSPMGAYEQYF. CDR3 nucleotides: TGTGCCAGCAGCCCCATGGGGGCCTACGAGCAGTACTTC.

At least ten counts were recorded for this clonotype. J is TRBJ2-7 and V is TRBV20-1, with D perhaps being TRBD1 or TRBD2 (5 bases each). V dropped 5 bases and J dropped 5 bases, with 16 bases sitting between them. This CDR3 has 13 residues. The V gene's germline CDR1 is DFQATT and CDR2 SNEGSKA (reference sequence). The CDR3 DNA follows: TGCAGTGCTCTCGGGACCGTTGTAGACGAGCAGTACGTC. The encoded protein is CSALGTVVDEQYV.

The chain couples TRBV25-1 to TRBJ2-1, with D possibly being TRBD2 (7 bases). The CDR3 totals 15 residues. CDR1 is MGHDK and CDR2 is SYGVNS in the germline V gene. V gave up 2 bases and J gave up 3 bases, with 11 bases separating them. The CDR3 region is CASSETGGLYNEQFF. Here the CDR3 DNA reads TGTGCCAGCAGTGAAACGGGGGGCCTCTACAATGAGCAGTTCTTC.

The genes are TRBV7-9 and TRBJ2-7; D is perhaps TRBD2 (5 bases). CDR1 and CDR2 (germline): SEHNR, FQNEAQ (reference sequence). Trimming left V 4 bases short and J 5 bases short, with 9 bases between. This CDR3 has 12 amino acids. CDR3 in amino acids: CASSSGLDEQYV. The CDR3 bases are TGTGCCAGCAGCTCAGGACTGGACGAGCAGTACGTC.

This rearrangement joins TRBV11-3 to TRBJ2-7; maybe TRBD1 (5 bases). V was cut by 5 bases and J by 2 bases, with 19 bases left in between. This CDR3 is 16 amino acids long. The V gene's germline CDR1 is SGHNT and CDR2 YENEEA. Written as DNA, the CDR3 is TGTGCCAGCAGCCCCCCAGGGCACCAAGGCACCTACGAGCAGTACTTC. This codes for CASSPPGHQGTYEQYF.

V usage is TRBV3-1 and J usage is TRBJ1-1; TRBD1 might be the D (5 bases). CDR1 LGHDT and CDR2 YNNKEL come from the germline V gene (reference sequence). This CDR3 comprises 18 residues. The V end lost 4 bases, the J end lost 0 bases, and 21 bases lay between the germline ends. CDR3 residues: CASSRRFQPLGVNTEAFF. CDR3 DNA sequence: TGTGCCAGCAGCCGCCGATTCCAACCTTTGGGGGTGAACACTGAAGCTTTCTTT.

This clonotype was seen repeatedly, ten times or more. This chain joins TRBV29-1 and TRBJ2-3; TRBD2 is a possible D gene (6 bases). Germline CDR1 reads SQVTM; CDR2 reads ANQGSEA. Trimming left V 4 bases short and J 5 bases short, with 16 bases between. This CDR3 is 14 amino acids long. In nucleotides, the CDR3 is TGCAGCGTTGTTCTCCCGGGAGAGGTAGATACGCAGTATTTT. Protein product: CSVVLPGEVDTQYF.

This clonotype was recorded a few times. The V and J genes are TRBV11-2 and TRBJ2-3; 8 bases are a match to TRBD1. CDR3 size: 16 residues. Trimming at V came to 4 bases and at J to 5 bases, leaving 11 bases not matched to a gene. From germline, CDR1 is SGHAT and CDR2 FQNNGV. In nucleotides, the CDR3 is TGTGCCAGCAGCTCCTGGACAGGGACGAACAGAGATACGCAGTATTTT. This sequence encodes CASSSWTGTNRDTQYF.

This clonotype was seen repeatedly, ten times or more. The V and J genes are TRBV7-9 and TRBJ2-5, with D perhaps matching TRBD2 (5 bases). The length of the CDR3 is 12 residues. Germline assignment: CDR1 SEHNR and CDR2 FQNEAQ (reference sequence). The ends were cut back, 3 bases at V and 3 bases at J, with 5 bases in the middle. The CDR3 reads CASSLREETQYF. The CDR3 coding sequence is TGTGCCAGCAGCTTGCGGGAAGAGACCCAGTACTTC.

In this sample, this clonotype turned up many times. In nucleotides, the CDR3 is TGTGCCACCAGTGATTGGACGTTCGGGGATGAGCAGTTCTTC. It yields the protein CATSDWTFGDEQFF. The chain has TRBV24-1 and TRBJ2-1; D might be TRBD2 (5 bases). The CDR3 length is 14 residues. From germline, CDR1 is KGHDR and CDR2 SFDVKD. V was pared by 2 bases and J by 8 bases, with 12 bases between.

This clonotype has a handful of counts. The chain has TRBV27 and TRBJ2-7, with TRBD1 matching 9 bases. CDR3 length: 14 residues. Germline values: CDR1 MNHEY, CDR2 SMNVEV (reference sequence). The V and J ends lost 6 bases and 4 bases, in that order; junction bases with no gene match: 7. Here the CDR3 reads CASSYTGTGYEQYF. The CDR3 region has the DNA TGTGCCAGCAGCTATACCGGGACAGGGTACGAGCAGTACTTC.

A few counts support this clonotype. The chain couples TRBV11-2 to TRBJ1-2, with D uncertain. The CDR3 totals 13 residues. Between the trimmed V and J ends, which lost 8 bases and 5 bases, there was a span of 15 bases. Germline CDR1 is SGHAT and CDR2 is FQNNGV. The CDR3 DNA is TGTGCCAGCTGGAATGATGACAAGTATGGCTACACCTTC. Translating it yields CASWNDDKYGYTF.

This chain joins TRBV28 and TRBJ2-2; TRBD2 matches at 8 bases. J lost 6 bases, V lost 4 bases, and 4 bases had no gene match. Looked up from germline, CDR1 is MDHEN and CDR2 is SYDVKM. This CDR3 spans 14 amino acids. In DNA form, the CDR3 reads TGTGCCAGCAGTTCGGGACTAGTCCCCGGGGAGCTGTTTTTT. Protein product: CASSSGLVPGELFF.

Ten or more counts support this clonotype. The J gene is TRBJ2-7, the V gene TRBV3-1, with unresolved D. The ends were cut back, 1 base at V and 3 bases at J, with 10 bases in the middle. Germline CDR1 reads LGHDT; CDR2 reads YNNKEL (reference sequence). The CDR3 length is 14 residues. The CDR3 DNA sequence: TGTGCCAGCAGCCAAGCACAGTCAGGCTACGAGCAGTACTTC. It is translated as CASSQAQSGYEQYF.

The sample holds a few counts of this clonotype. The chain uses TRBV6-1 and TRBJ2-7, with 9 bases lining up with TRBD1. The CDR3 length is 15 residues. Trimming cost V 6 bases and J 0 bases; bases outside gene matches: 6. The V gene's germline CDR1 is MNHNS and CDR2 SASEGT. CDR3 sequence: CASRSTGGDSYEQYV. DNA of the CDR3: TGTGCCAGCAGATCGACAGGGGGAGACTCCTACGAGCAGTACGTC.

This chain links TRBV6-1 with TRBJ2-7, with D unclear. CDR1 and CDR2 (germline): MNHNS, SASEGT. CDR3 length equals 13 residues. V lost 1 base and J 5 bases, leaving 9 bases between the germline ends. The CDR3 sequence is CASSEEDRNEQYF. CDR3 DNA: TGTGCCAGCAGTGAAGAGGATAGGAACGAGCAGTACTTC.

This clonotype has a count of ten or more. The V gene is TRBV29-1, the J gene TRBJ2-2; maybe TRBD2 (6 bases). Germline CDR1 and CDR2: SQVTM and ANQGSEA. Trimming removed 5 bases from V and 4 bases from J, with 8 bases in between. The CDR3 has 12 residues. The CDR3 spells CSVLEGTGELFF. CDR3 nucleotides: TGCAGCGTTCTGGAGGGCACCGGGGAGCTGTTTTTT.

This clonotype was recorded at least ten times. V gene TRBV4-1 combines with J gene TRBJ2-1, with 12 nucleotides matching TRBD2. V lost 0 bases to trimming and J lost 3 bases; unmatched junction nucleotides: 6. The CDR3 length is 18 residues. The germline V gene has CDR1 MGHRA and CDR2 YSYEKL. CDR3 DNA: TGCGCCAGCAGCCAAGATCAAGGACTAGCGGGACTCTACAATGAGCAGTTCTTC. It specifies CASSQDQGLAGLYNEQFF.

The CDR3 DNA is TGCAGCGTTGCGGGGGGGGATGGCTACACCTTC. Its protein is CSVAGGDGYTF. J is TRBJ1-2 and V is TRBV29-1, with D possibly matching TRBD1 (5 bases). This CDR3 is 11 amino acids long. V lost 4 bases and J lost 6, with 9 bases in between. Germline loops: CDR1 SQVTM, CDR2 ANQGSEA.

V and J are TRBV3-1 and TRBJ1-5; D gene unclear. Germline CDR1 reads LGHDT; CDR2 reads YNNKEL (reference sequence). This CDR3 is 14 amino acids long. V was shortened by 0 bases and J by 4 bases, with 7 bases between the two germline ends. As DNA, the CDR3 is TGTGCCAGCAGCCAAGAATCGGGGAATCAGCCCCAGCATTTT. It is translated as CASSQESGNQPQHF.

This clonotype was found many times. V usage is TRBV13 and J usage is TRBJ1-2, with D uncertain. The CDR3 is 12 residues long. Germline V gives CDR1 PRHDT, CDR2 FYEKMQ (reference sequence). The V and J ends lost 1 base and 7 bases respectively, with 7 bases between them. This CDR3 is CASSLAGGGYTF. For the CDR3, the DNA is TGTGCCAGCAGCTTAGCGGGAGGTGGCTACACCTTC.